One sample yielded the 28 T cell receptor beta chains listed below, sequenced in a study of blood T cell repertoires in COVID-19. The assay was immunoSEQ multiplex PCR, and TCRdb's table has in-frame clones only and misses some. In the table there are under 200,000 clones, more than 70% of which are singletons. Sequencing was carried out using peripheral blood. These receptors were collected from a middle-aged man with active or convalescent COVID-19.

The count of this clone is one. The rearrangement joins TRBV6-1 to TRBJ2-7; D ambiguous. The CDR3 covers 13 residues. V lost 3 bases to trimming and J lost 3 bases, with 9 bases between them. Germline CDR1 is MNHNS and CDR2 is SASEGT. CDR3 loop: CASSEGIYYEQYF. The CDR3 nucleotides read TGTGCCAGCAGTGAGGGCATCTACTACGAGCAGTACTTC.

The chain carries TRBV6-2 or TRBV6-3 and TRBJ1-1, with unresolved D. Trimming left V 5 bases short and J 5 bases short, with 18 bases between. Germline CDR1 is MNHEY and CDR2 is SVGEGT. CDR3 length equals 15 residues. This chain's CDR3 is CASSQLTTGWTEAFF. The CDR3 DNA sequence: TGTGCCAGCAGTCAATTAACGACCGGGTGGACTGAAGCTTTCTTT.

In DNA form, the CDR3 reads TGTGCCAGCAGTTCCTCGCTCTGGGCGGGAGTAGGAGGTGAGCAGTTCTTC. Its translation: CASSSSLWAGVGGEQFF. This chain connects TRBV28 to TRBJ2-1; 7 bases match TRBD2. V shed 4 bases and J 9 bases; nucleotides not matched to a gene: 18. The germline CDR1 and CDR2 sequences are MDHEN and SYDVKM. The CDR3 is 17 residues long.

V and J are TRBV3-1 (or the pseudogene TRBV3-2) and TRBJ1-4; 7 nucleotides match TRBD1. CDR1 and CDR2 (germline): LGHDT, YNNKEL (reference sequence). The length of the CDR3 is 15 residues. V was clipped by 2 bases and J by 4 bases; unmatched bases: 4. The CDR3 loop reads CASSQRGGSNEKLFF. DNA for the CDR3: TGTGCCAGCAGCCAAAGAGGGGGCAGTAATGAAAAACTGTTTTTT.

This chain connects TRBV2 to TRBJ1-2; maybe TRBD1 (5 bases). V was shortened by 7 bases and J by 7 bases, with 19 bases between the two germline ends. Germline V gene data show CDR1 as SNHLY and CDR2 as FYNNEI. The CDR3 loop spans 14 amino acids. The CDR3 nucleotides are TGTGCCAGCAACCCAGCCTGGGGCTTGGGTGGCTACACCTTC. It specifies CASNPAWGLGGYTF.

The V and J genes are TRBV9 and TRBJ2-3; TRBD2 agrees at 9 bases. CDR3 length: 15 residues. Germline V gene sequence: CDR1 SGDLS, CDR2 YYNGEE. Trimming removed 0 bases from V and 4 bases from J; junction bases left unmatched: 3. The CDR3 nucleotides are TGTGCCAGCAGCGTAGGGGGACTAGCCTCAGATACGCAGTATTTT. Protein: CASSVGGLASDTQYF.

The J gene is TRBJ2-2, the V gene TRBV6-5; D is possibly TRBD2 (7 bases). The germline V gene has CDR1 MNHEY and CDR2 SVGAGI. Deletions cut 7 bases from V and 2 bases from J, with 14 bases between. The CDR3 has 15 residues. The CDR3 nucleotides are TGTGCCAGCAACACCGGGGGGCGAAACACCGGGGAGCTGTTTTTT. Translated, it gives CASNTGGRNTGELFF.

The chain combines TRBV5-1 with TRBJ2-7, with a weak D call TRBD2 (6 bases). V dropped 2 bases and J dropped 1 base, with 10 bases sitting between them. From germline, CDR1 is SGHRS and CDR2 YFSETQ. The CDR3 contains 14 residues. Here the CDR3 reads CASSFAGSSYEQYF. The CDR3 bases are TGCGCCAGCAGCTTTGCGGGGAGTTCCTACGAGCAGTACTTC.

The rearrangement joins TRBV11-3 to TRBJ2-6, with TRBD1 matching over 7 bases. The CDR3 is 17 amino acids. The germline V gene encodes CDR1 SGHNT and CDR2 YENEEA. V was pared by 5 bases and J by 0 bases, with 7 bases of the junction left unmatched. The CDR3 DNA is TGTGCCAGCAGCCAAAGAGGGGGCTCCTCTGGGGCCAACGTCCTGACTTTC. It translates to CASSQRGGSSGANVLTF.

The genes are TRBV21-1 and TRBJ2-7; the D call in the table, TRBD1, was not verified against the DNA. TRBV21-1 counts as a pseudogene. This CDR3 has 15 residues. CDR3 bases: TGTGCCAGCAGCAAGGTTCGCAGGGACTCCTACGAGCAGTACTTC. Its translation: CASSKVRRDSYEQYF.

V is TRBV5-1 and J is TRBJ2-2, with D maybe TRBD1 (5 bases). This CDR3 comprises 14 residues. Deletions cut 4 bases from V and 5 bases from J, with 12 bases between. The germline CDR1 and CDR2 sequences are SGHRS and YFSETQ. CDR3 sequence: CASSGAIGTGELFF. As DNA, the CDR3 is TGCGCCAGCAGCGGGGCGATCGGTACCGGGGAGCTGTTTTTT.

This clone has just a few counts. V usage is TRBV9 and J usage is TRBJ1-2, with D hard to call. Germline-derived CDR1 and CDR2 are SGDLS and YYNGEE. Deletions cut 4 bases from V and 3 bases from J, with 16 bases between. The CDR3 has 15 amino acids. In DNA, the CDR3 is TGTGCCAGCAGCCCCCGGCCTGATCGGGACTATGGCTACACCTTC. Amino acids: CASSPRPDRDYGYTF.

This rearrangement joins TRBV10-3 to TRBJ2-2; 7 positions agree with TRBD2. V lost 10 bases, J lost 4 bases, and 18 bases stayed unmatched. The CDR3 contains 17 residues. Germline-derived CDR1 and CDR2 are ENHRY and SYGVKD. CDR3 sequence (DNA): TGTGCCACGGAGCCGGGGGTTGGCGGGAGTTCCACCGGGGAGCTGTTTTTT. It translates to CATEPGVGGSSTGELFF.

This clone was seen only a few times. The CDR3 is CASSQTALNTEAFF. CDR3 nucleotides: TGTGCCAGTAGTCAAACAGCTCTGAACACTGAAGCTTTCTTT. The V and J genes are TRBV19 and TRBJ1-1; no clear D gene. V was cut by 5 bases and J by 0 bases, with 10 bases left in between. CDR1 LNHDA and CDR2 SQIVND come from the germline V gene (reference sequence). The CDR3 consists of 14 residues.

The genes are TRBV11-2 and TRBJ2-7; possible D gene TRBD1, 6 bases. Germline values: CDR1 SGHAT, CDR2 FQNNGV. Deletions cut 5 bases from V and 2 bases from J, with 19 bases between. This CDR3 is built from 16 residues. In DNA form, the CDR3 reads TGTGCCAGCAGCATCACCCTACAGGGTATTGCCTACGAGCAGTACTTC. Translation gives CASSITLQGIAYEQYF.

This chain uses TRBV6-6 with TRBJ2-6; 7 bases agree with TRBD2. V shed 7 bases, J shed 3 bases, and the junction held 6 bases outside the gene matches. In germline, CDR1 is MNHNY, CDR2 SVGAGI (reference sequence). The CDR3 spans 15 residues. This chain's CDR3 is CASNPGGGGANVLTF. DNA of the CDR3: TGTGCCAGCAACCCGGGGGGTGGTGGGGCCAACGTCCTGACTTTC.

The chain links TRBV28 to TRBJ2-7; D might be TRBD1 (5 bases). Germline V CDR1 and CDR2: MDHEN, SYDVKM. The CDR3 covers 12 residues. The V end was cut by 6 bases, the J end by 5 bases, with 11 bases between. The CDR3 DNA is TGTGCCAGCAGCGCAGGGCGCGACGAGCAGTACTTC. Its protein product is CASSAGRDEQYF.

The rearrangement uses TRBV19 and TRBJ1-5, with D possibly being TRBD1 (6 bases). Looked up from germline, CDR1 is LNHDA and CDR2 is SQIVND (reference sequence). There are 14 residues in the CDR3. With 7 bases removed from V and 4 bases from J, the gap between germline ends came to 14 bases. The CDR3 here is CASTLGAFNQPQHF. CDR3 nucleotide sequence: TGTGCCAGTACCCTGGGGGCGTTTAATCAGCCCCAGCATTTT.

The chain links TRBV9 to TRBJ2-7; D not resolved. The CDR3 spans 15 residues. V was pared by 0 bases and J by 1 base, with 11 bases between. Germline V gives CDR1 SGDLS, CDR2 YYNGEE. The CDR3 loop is CASSVGPVGSYEQYF. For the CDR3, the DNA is TGTGCCAGCAGCGTAGGCCCCGTCGGTTCCTACGAGCAGTACTTC.

CDR3 bases: TGTGCCAGCAGCTTAGGGGTAGGGGCGAACGGGGAGCTGTTTTTT. Its protein product is CASSLGVGANGELFF. The rearrangement links TRBV7-2 to TRBJ2-2; perhaps TRBD1 as D (5 bases). The V end was cut by 1 base, the J end by 7 bases, with 13 bases between. Germline V lookup: CDR1 SGHTA, CDR2 FQGNSA. This CDR3 is built from 15 residues.

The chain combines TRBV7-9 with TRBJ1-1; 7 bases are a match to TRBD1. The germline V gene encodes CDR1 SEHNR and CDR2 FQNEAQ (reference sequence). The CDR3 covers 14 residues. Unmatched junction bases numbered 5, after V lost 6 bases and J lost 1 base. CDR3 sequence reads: CASSLTGANTEAFF. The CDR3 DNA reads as TGTGCCAGCAGTTTAACAGGGGCGAACACTGAAGCTTTCTTT.

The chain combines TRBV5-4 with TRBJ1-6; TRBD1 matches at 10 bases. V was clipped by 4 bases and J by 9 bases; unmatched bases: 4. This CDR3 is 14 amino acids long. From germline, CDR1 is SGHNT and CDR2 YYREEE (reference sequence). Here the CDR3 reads CASSLGQGSSPLHF. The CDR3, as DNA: TGTGCCAGCAGCCTGGGACAGGGGAGTTCACCCCTCCACTTT.

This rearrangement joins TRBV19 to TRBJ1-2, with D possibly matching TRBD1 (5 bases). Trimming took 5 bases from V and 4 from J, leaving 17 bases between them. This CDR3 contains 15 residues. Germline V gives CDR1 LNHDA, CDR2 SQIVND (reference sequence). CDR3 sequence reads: CASSAPGGLGYGYTF. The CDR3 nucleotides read TGTGCCAGTAGTGCCCCGGGGGGGTTGGGCTATGGCTACACCTTC.

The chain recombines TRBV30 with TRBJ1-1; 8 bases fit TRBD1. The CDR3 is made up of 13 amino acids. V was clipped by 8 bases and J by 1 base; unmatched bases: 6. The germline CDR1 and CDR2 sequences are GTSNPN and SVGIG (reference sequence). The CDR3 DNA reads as TGTGCCGACCGGGACAGGTCGAACACTGAAGCTTTCTTT. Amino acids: CADRDRSNTEAFF.

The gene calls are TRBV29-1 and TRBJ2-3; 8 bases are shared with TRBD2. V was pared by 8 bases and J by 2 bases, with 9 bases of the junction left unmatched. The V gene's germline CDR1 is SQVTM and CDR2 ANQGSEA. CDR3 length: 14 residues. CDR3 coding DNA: TGCAGCTTAGGACTAGCTATGAACACAGATACGCAGTATTTT. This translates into CSLGLAMNTDTQYF.

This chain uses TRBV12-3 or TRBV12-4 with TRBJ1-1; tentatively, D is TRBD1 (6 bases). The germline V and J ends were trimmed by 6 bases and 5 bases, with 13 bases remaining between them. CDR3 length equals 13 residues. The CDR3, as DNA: TGTGCCAGCAGCCCAGTGAGGGGGACTGAAGCTTTCTTT. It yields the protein CASSPVRGTEAFF.

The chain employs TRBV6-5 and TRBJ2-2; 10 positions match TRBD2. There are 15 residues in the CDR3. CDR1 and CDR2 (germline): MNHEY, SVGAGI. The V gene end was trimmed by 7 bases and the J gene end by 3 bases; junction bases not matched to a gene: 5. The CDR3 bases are TGTGCCAGCAAGTGGACTAGCGGATACACCGGGGAGCTGTTTTTT. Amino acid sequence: CASKWTSGYTGELFF.

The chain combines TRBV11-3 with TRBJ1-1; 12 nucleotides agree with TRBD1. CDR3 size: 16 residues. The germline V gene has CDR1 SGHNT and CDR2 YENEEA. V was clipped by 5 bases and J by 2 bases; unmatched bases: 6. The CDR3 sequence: CASSGGQGARNTEAFF. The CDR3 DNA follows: TGTGCCAGCAGCGGGGGACAGGGGGCGCGTAACACTGAAGCTTTCTTT.